The T cell receptor (beta chain) described here comes from a study of blood T cells in healthy people across ages. Trimming took 9 bases from V and 4 from J, leaving 13 bases between them. The germline gives CDR1 MDHEN, CDR2 SYDVKM. The CDR3 is 13 amino acids. Study-wide findings and caveats: Older age went with lower TCR beta diversity per million T cells, in a roughly linear way. Compared with aged donors, long-lived donors showed fewer expanded clones, suggesting selection.

This clonotype appeared a few times. Its matching antigen is unknown. It was with a sample-barcoded 5' primer and a J-beta primer mix that a second PCR of about 6 to 12 cycles was run. Each of the cDNA molecules was tagged by a template-switch adaptor with 12 random nucleotides. TCRdb re-called the 5' RACE reads through MiXCR, storing one row per CDR3 protein. Of roughly 1 million distinct CDR3 sequences in the sample, roughly a quarter were seen once. The same data also went into a second study, on T cells of mothers and their children. That paper adds: Related pairs of mothers and children showed slightly higher, non-significant overlap versus unrelated pairs.

This clonotype originated in a girl aged 2 to 10 in good health. Material: blood. This chain connects TRBV28 to TRBJ2-1; a possible D gene is TRBD2 (7 bases). This CDR3 is CASWGGLYNEQFF. The CDR3 DNA sequence: TGTGCCAGTTGGGGGGGGCTTTACAATGAGCAGTTCTTC.